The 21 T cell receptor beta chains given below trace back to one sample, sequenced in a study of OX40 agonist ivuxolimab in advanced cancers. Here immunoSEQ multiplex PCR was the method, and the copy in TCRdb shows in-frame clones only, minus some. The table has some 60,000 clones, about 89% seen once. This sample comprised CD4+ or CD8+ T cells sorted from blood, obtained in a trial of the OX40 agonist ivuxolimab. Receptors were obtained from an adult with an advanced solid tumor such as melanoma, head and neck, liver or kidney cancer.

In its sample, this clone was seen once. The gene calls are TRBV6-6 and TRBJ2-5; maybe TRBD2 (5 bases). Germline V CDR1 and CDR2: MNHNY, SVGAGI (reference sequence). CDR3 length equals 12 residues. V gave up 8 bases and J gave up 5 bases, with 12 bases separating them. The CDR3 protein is CASRLPPETQYF. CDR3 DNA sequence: TGTGCCAGCCGACTACCGCCCGAGACCCAGTACTTC.

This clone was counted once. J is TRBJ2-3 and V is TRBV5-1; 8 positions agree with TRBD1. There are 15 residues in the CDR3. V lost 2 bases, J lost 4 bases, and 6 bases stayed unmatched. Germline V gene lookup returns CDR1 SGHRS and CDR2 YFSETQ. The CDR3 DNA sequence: TGCGCCAGCAGCTTCGCAGGGGGCAACGCAGATACGCAGTATTTT. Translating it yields CASSFAGGNADTQYF.

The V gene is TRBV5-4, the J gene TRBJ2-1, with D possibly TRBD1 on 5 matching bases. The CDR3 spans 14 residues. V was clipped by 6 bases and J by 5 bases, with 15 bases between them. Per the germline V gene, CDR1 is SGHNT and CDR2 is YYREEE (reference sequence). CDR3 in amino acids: CASTRAMTDNEQFF. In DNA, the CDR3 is TGTGCCAGCACCAGGGCCATGACAGACAATGAGCAGTTCTTC. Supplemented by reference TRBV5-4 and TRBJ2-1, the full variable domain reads ETGVTQSPTHLIKTRGQQVTLRCSSQSGHNTVSWYQQALGQGPQFIFQYYREEENGRGNFPPRFSGLQFPNYSSELNVNALELDDSALYLCASTRAMTDNEQFFGPGTRLTVL.

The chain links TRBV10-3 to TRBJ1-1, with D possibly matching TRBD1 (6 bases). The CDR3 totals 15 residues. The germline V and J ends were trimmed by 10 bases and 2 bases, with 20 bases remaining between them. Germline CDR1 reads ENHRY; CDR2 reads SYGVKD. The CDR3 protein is CATLTSGTPNTEAFF. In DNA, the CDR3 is TGTGCCACCCTTACTTCCGGGACACCCAACACTGAAGCTTTCTTT.

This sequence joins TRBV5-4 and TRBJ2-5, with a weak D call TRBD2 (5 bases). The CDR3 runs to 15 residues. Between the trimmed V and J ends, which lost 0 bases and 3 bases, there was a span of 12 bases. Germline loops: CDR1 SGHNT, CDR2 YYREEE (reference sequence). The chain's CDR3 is CASSLGGRLEETQYF. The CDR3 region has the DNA TGTGCCAGCAGCTTGGGTGGGAGACTCGAAGAGACCCAGTACTTC. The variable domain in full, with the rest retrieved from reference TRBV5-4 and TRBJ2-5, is ETGVTQSPTHLIKTRGQQVTLRCSSQSGHNTVSWYQQALGQGPQFIFQYYREEENGRGNFPPRFSGLQFPNYSSELNVNALELDDSALYLCASSLGGRLEETQYFGPGTRLLVL.

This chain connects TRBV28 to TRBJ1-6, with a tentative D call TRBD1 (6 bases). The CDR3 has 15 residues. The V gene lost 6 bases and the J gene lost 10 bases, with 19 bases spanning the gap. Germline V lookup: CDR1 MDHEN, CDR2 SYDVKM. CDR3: CASRSLYLRGSPLHF. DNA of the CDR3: TGTGCCAGCAGATCACTATACCTCAGGGGCTCACCCCTCCACTTT.

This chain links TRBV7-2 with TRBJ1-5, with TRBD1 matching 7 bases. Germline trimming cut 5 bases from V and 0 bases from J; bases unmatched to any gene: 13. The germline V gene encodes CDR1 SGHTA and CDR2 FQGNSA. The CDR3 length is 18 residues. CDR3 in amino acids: CASSVQGRGPYSNQPQHF. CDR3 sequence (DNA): TGTGCCAGCAGCGTACAGGGGAGGGGACCTTATAGCAATCAGCCCCAGCATTTT.

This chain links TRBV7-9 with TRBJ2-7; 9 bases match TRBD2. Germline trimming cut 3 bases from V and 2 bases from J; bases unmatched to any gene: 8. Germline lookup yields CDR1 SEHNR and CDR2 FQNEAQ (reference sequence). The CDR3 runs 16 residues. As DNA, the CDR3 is TGTGCCAGCAGCTTGTATATAGCGGGAGCAACCTACGAGCAGTACTTC. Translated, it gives CASSLYIAGATYEQYF.

The CDR3 nucleotides are TGTGCCAGCAGTGATCAGACTAGCGGGAGTACAGAGACCCAGTACTTC. Protein sequence: CASSDQTSGSTETQYF. The chain employs TRBV28 and TRBJ2-5, with 12 bases that match TRBD2. Looked up from germline, CDR1 is MDHEN and CDR2 is SYDVKM. The V and J ends lost 5 bases and 4 bases, in that order; junction bases with no gene match: 8. There are 16 residues in the CDR3.

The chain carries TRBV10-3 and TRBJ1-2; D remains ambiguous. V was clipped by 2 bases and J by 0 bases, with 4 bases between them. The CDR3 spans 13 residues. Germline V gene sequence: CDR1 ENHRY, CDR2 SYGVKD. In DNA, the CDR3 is TGTGCCATCAGTGAGGACCCTAACTATGGCTACACCTTC. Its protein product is CAISEDPNYGYTF.

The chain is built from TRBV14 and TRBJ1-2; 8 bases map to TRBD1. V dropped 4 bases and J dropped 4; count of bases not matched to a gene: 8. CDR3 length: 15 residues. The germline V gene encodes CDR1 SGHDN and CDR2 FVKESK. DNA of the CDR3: TGTGCCAGCAGCCGAGGACAGGGCCCTTTCTATGGCTACACCTTC. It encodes CASSRGQGPFYGYTF.

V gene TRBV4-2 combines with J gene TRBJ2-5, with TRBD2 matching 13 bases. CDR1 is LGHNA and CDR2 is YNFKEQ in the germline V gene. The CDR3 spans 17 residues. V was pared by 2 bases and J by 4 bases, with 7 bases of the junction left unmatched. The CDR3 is CASSQPRLAGGGETQYF. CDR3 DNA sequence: TGTGCCAGCAGCCAACCCCGACTAGCGGGAGGTGGAGAGACCCAGTACTTC.

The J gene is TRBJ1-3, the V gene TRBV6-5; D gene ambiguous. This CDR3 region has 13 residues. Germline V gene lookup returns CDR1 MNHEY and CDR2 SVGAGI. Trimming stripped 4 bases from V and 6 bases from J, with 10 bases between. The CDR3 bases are TGTGCCAGCAGTTTCCTCGGGCTAAACACCATATATTTT. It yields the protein CASSFLGLNTIYF.

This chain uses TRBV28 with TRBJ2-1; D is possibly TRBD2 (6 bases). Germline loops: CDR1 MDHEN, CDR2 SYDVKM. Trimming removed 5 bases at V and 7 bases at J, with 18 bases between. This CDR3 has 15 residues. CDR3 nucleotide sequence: TGTGCCAGCAGTAATCCACCCGGGACTTATAATGAGCAGTTCTTC. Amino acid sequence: CASSNPPGTYNEQFF.

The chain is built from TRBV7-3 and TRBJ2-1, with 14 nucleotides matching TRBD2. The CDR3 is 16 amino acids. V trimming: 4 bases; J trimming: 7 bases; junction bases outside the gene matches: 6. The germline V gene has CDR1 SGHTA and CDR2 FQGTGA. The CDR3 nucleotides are TGTGCCAGCAGCTCCCGACTAGCGGGAGGGCTTAATGAGCAGTTCTTC. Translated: CASSSRLAGGLNEQFF.

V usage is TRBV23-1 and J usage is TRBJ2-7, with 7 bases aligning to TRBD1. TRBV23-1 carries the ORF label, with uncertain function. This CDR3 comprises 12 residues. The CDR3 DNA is TGCGCGGGGACAGATACTTTTTACGAGCAGTACTTC. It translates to CAGTDTFYEQYF.

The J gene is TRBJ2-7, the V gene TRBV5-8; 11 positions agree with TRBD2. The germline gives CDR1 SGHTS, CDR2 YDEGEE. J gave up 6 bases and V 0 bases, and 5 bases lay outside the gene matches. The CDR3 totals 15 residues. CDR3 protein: CASSLVTSGNAEQYF. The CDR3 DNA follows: TGTGCCAGCAGCTTGGTGACTAGCGGGAATGCCGAGCAGTACTTC.

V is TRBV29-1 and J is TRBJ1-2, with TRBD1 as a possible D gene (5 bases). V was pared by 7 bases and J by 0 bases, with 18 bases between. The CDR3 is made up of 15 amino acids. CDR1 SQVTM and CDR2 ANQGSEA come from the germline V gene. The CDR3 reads CSAARGGLANYGYTF. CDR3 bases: TGCAGCGCCGCCCGGGGCGGCCTAGCTAACTATGGCTACACCTTC.

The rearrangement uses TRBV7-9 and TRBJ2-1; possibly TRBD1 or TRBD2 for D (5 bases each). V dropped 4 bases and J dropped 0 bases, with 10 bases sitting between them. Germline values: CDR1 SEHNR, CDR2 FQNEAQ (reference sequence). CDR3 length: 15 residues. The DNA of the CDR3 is TGTGCCAGCAGCTCCTGGGGGTCCTCCTACAATGAGCAGTTCTTC. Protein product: CASSSWGSSYNEQFF.

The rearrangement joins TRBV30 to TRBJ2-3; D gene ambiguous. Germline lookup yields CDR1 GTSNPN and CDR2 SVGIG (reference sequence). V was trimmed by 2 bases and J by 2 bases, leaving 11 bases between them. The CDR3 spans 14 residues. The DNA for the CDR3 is TGTGCCTGGAGTTCCGACTCAGTCACAGATACGCAGTATTTT. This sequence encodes CAWSSDSVTDTQYF.

Written as DNA, the CDR3 is TGTGCCAGCAGCCAAAGAGAGGATAGCGGCTACACCTTC. This gives the protein CASSQREDSGYTF. The rearrangement uses TRBV4-2 and TRBJ1-2, with D uncertain. CDR1 LGHNA and CDR2 YNFKEQ come from the germline V gene. V shed 2 bases and J shed 8 bases, with 12 bases lying between them. This CDR3 is built from 13 residues.